This TCR beta chain was identified in a study of blood T cell repertoires in COVID-19. About the study: Donors in the United States, Italy and Spain gave samples during acute or convalescent COVID-19. The analysed material was cDNA or gDNA that came from T cells, B-cell-depleted T cells, or PBMCs.

Original processing methods: Estimated nucleated cell counts came from reference gene primer amplification. The protocol was immunoSEQ multiplex PCR, while the TCRdb copy is restricted to in-frame clones and leaves out a portion. V and J calls and clone size follow that table, whereas D and trimming were derived from the DNA. The sample has 25,000 to 35,000 clones; roughly 70% are singletons. Germline CDR1 and CDR2: SGHTA and FQGNSA. This CDR3 contains 16 residues. V was clipped by 5 bases and J by 4 bases; unmatched bases: 11. The genes are TRBV7-2 and TRBJ1-3; 7 bases agree with TRBD1. The clonotype was recovered from a boy aged 2 to 9 with active or convalescent COVID-19. Sequenced material: peripheral blood. The CDR3 loop is CASSARTGETGNTIYF. The CDR3 DNA reads as TGTGCCAGCAGCGCCCGTACAGGGGAAACGGGAAACACCATATATTTT.